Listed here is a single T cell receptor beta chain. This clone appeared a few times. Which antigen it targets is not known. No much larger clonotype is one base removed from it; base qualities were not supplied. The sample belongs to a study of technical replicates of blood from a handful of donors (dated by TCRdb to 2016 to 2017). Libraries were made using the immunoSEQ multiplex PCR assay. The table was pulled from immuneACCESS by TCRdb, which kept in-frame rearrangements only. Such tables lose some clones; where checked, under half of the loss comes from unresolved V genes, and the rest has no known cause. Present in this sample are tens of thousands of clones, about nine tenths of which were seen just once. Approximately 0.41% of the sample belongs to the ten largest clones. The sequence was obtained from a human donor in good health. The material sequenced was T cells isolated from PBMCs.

The DNA sequence is given as TGTGCCATCAAGGGCGCTGAGGGGACAGACTACGAGCAGTACTTC. Translated, this gives CAIKGAEGTDYEQYF. The chain was built from TRBV10-3 and TRBJ2-7, and 7 junction bases match TRBD1. V is pruned by 7 bases and J by 3 bases, leaving 12 bases of the junction without a gene match. The germline V gene specifies ENHRY as CDR1 and SYGVKD as CDR2. Including cysteine and phenylalanine, the CDR3 has 15 amino acids. Only CDR3 DNA is held: 45 bases, read in frame from base 1.